A single sample gave rise to the 16 T cell receptor beta chains below, sequenced in a study of T cell responses to AZD1222 COVID-19 vaccine. Profiling relied on immunoSEQ multiplex PCR, and the TCRdb table lists in-frame clones only, not all of them. Of some 110,000 clones listed, approximately 89% are singletons. The sample in question was peripheral blood, obtained on day 0 of AZD1222 vaccination. The receptors derive from an adult in good health.

V and J are TRBV13 and TRBJ2-5; the D gene is possibly TRBD2 (6 bases). V was pared by 3 bases and J by 5 bases, with 13 bases between. The germline gives CDR1 PRHDT, CDR2 FYEKMQ (reference sequence). This CDR3 is built from 14 residues. As DNA, the CDR3 is TGTGCCAGCAGCTTCTACATCCGGGGGGAGACCCAGTACTTC. Translated: CASSFYIRGETQYF.

This sequence joins TRBV7-9 and TRBJ1-2; no reliable D call. The CDR3 sequence is 15 residues long. Germline loops: CDR1 SEHNR, CDR2 FQNEAQ (reference sequence). V lost 2 bases to trimming and J lost 2 bases, with 12 bases between them. The CDR3 loop is CASSLYGVMNYGYTF. The CDR3 nucleotides read TGTGCCAGCAGCTTATATGGAGTAATGAACTATGGCTACACCTTC.

Of note for this clone: Because it lacks the conserved phenylalanine or tryptophan at the end, this CDR3 is likely a read error. The CDR3 spells CASTVDRYNSPLHL. CDR3 DNA sequence: TGTGCCAGCACGGTGGATCGCTATAATTCACCCCTCCACCTT. The J gene is TRBJ1-6, the V gene TRBV2, with unresolved D. V lost 7 bases to trimming and J lost 3 bases, with 10 bases between them. The CDR3 extends over 14 amino acids. Looked up from germline, CDR1 is SNHLY and CDR2 is FYNNEI.

The J gene is TRBJ1-3, the V gene TRBV6-1, with D possibly TRBD1 on 5 matching bases. The germline CDR1 and CDR2 sequences are MNHNS and SASEGT. V was pared by 2 bases and J by 3 bases, with 14 bases between. This CDR3 has 16 amino acids. This chain's CDR3 is CASSERQGRGGNTIYF. CDR3 sequence (DNA): TGTGCCAGCAGTGAACGGCAGGGTCGGGGTGGAAACACCATATATTTT.

The J gene is TRBJ2-3, the V gene TRBV9; D is perhaps TRBD2 (6 bases). Germline CDR1 SGDLS, CDR2 YYNGEE. This CDR3 is 15 amino acids long. Trimming shortened V by 2 bases and J by 3 bases, and 13 bases separated the two germline ends. The CDR3 DNA sequence: TGTGCCAGCAGCGTGTCGTGGGGGGTTACAGATACGCAGTATTTT. Its translation is CASSVSWGVTDTQYF.

The chain employs TRBV2 and TRBJ1-2, with a weak D call TRBD1 (5 bases). Deletions cut 6 bases from V and 4 bases from J, with 9 bases between. Germline CDR1 and CDR2: SNHLY and FYNNEI. The CDR3 extends over 12 amino acids. The chain's CDR3 is CASRPGTYGYTF. The CDR3 DNA sequence: TGTGCCAGCAGACCGGGGACCTATGGCTACACCTTC. The variable domain in full, completed from reference TRBV2 and TRBJ1-2, reads EPEVTQTPSHQVTQMGQEVILRCVPISNHLYFYWYRQILGQKVEFLVSFYNNEISEKSEIFDDQFSVERPDGSNFTLKIRSTKLEDSAMYFCASRPGTYGYTFGSGTRLTVV.

This chain links TRBV7-3 with TRBJ2-5, with unresolved D. V was clipped by 5 bases and J by 2 bases, with 12 bases between them. Germline-derived CDR1 and CDR2 are SGHTA and FQGTGA. This CDR3 comprises 14 residues. CDR3 DNA sequence: TGTGCCAGCAGCCAATCCGGCCATCAAGAGACCCAGTACTTC. Protein sequence: CASSQSGHQETQYF. Based on the CDR3 plus reference TRBV7-3 and TRBJ2-5, the full variable domain is GAGVSQTPSNKVTEKGKYVELRCDPISGHTALYWYRQSLGQGPEFLIYFQGTGAADDSGLPNDRFFAVRPEGSVSTLKIQRTERGDSAVYLCASSQSGHQETQYFGPGTRLLVL.

The chain combines TRBV21-1 with TRBJ1-5; the table's D gene call, TRBD1, was not cross checked with the DNA. TRBV21-1 is a documented pseudogene. There are 15 residues in the CDR3. The CDR3 loop reads CASSKTRFLNQPQHF. The CDR3 nucleotides read TGTGCCAGCAGCAAAACCAGGTTTCTCAACCAGCCCCAGCATTTT.

J is TRBJ1-5 and V is TRBV6-5; unclear D gene. CDR3 length: 14 amino acids. Looked up from germline, CDR1 is MNHEY and CDR2 is SVGAGI. The V and J ends lost 6 bases and 5 bases respectively, with 14 bases between them. CDR3 sequence reads: CASSGLTTDQPQHF. CDR3 coding DNA: TGTGCCAGCAGCGGACTGACCACGGATCAGCCCCAGCATTTT.

V gene TRBV5-1 combines with J gene TRBJ1-1, with TRBD1 matching over 8 bases. The germline V gene encodes CDR1 SGHRS and CDR2 YFSETQ. This CDR3 is 15 amino acids long. V shed 4 bases and J 5 bases; nucleotides not matched to a gene: 10. CDR3 DNA: TGCGCCAGCAGCGCAGTCCGACAGGGGAGGACTGAAGCTTTCTTT. Amino acid sequence: CASSAVRQGRTEAFF.

This chain links TRBV11-1 with TRBJ2-1; a weak D match, TRBD2 (5 bases). Germline CDR1 SGHAT, CDR2 FQDESV (reference sequence). V was clipped by 0 bases and J by 5 bases, with 8 bases between them. The CDR3 has 14 residues. The CDR3 sequence: CASSLARENNEQFF. The CDR3 DNA sequence: TGTGCCAGCAGCTTAGCACGGGAAAACAATGAGCAGTTCTTC. Combining the CDR3 with reference TRBV11-1 and TRBJ2-1 gives the whole variable domain EAEVAQSPRYKITEKSQAVAFWCDPISGHATLYWYRQILGQGPELLVQFQDESVVDDSQLPKDRFSAERLKGVDSTLKIQPAELGDSAMYLCASSLARENNEQFFGPGTRLTVL.

The table lists this clone with a count of one. Written as DNA, the CDR3 is TGTGCCAGCAGTGAGTCCAGGGGTTCCAATCAGCCCCAGCATTTT. Encoded protein: CASSESRGSNQPQHF. The rearrangement uses TRBV6-1 and TRBJ1-5; the D gene is possibly TRBD1 (6 bases). This CDR3 region has 15 residues. V lost 3 bases and J 3 bases, leaving 12 bases between the germline ends. Germline CDR1 MNHNS, CDR2 SASEGT.

This clone came up a few times. The chain links TRBV5-1 to TRBJ1-2; D possibly corresponds to TRBD1 (5 bases). The CDR3 has 13 amino acids. V was cut by 1 base and J by 4 bases, with 8 bases left in between. Germline V lookup: CDR1 SGHRS, CDR2 YFSETQ. CDR3 sequence reads: CASSLRGGYGYTF. The CDR3 DNA follows: TGCGCCAGCAGCTTGAGGGGCGGCTATGGCTACACCTTC. Full variable domain (missing parts from reference TRBV5-1 and TRBJ1-2): KAGVTQTPRYLIKTRGQQVTLSCSPISGHRSVSWYQQTPGQGLQFLFEYFSETQRNKGNFPGRFSGRQFSNSRSEMNVSTLELGDSALYLCASSLRGGYGYTFGSGTRLTVV.

The chain carries TRBV29-1 and TRBJ1-1, with a tentative D call TRBD1 (6 bases). This CDR3 has 18 residues. Germline CDR1 reads SQVTM; CDR2 reads ANQGSEA. V lost 3 bases to trimming and J lost 5 bases, with 28 bases between them. CDR3 protein: CSVDLIGGGIPIETEAFF. The CDR3 DNA reads TGCAGCGTTGATCTGATAGGGGGGGGGATCCCGATTGAAACTGAAGCTTTCTTT.

The rearrangement joins TRBV5-6 to TRBJ2-1, with D uncertain. The germline CDR1 and CDR2 sequences are SGHDT and YYEEEE. V lost 0 bases, J lost 7 bases, and 8 bases lay in between. CDR3 size: 13 residues. CDR3: CASSLGTINEQFF. CDR3 nucleotide sequence: TGTGCCAGCAGCTTGGGAACGATTAATGAGCAGTTCTTC.

Only one count was recorded for this clone. The gene calls are TRBV5-1 and TRBJ1-2; possible D gene TRBD1, 5 bases. The CDR3 totals 15 residues. Trimming removed 0 bases at V and 5 bases at J, with 14 bases between. The germline V gene has CDR1 SGHRS and CDR2 YFSETQ. CDR3 residues: CASSLVPGQGYGYTF. The DNA of the CDR3 is TGCGCCAGCAGCTTGGTACCTGGGCAGGGTTATGGCTACACCTTC.